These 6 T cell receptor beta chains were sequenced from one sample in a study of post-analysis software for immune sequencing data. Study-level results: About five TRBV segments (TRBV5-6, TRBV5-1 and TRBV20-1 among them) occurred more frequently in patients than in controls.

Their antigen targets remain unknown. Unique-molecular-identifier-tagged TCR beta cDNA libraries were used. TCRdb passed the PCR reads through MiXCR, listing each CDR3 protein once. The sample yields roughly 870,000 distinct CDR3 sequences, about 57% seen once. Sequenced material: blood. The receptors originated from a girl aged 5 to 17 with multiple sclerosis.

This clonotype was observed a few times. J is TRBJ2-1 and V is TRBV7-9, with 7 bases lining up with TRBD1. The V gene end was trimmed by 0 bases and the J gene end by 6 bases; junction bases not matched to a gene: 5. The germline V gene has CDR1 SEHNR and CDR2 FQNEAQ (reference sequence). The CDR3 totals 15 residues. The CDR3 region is CASSLAPGQLNEQFF. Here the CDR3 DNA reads TGTGCCAGCAGCTTAGCCCCGGGACAGCTCAATGAGCAGTTCTTC.

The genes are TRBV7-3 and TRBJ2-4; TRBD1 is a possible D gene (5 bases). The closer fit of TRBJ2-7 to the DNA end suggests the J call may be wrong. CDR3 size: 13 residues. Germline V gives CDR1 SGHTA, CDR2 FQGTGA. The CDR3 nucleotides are TGTGCCAGCAGCTTCGGACATACCTACGAGCAGTACTTC. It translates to CASSFGHTYEQYF.

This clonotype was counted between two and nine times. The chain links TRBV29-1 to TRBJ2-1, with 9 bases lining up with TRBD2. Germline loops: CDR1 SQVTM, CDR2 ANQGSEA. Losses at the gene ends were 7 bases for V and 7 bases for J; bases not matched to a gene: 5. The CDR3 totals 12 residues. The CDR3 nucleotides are TGCAGCGCCAGCGGGAGGTGGAATGAGCAGTTCTTC. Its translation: CSASGRWNEQFF.

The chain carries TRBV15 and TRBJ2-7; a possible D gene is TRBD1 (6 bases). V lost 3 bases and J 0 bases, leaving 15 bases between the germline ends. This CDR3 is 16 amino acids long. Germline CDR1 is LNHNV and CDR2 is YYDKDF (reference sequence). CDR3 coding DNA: TGTGCCACCAGCAGCAACCGGGACACCGACTCCTACGAGCAGTACTTC. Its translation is CATSSNRDTDSYEQYF.

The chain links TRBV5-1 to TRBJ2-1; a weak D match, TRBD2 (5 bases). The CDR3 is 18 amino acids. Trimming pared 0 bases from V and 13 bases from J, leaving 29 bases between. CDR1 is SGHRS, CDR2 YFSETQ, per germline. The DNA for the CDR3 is TGCGCCAGCAGCTTGGATGGTGGGAGACTAAGGACTCCTCCCGCACAGTTCTTC. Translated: CASSLDGGRLRTPPAQFF.

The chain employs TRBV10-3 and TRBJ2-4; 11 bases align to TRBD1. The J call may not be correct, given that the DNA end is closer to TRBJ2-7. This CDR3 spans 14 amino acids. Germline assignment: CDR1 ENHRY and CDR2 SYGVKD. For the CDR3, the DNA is TGTGCCATCGGTTCGGGACAGGGGGACTACGAGCAGTACTTC. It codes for CAIGSGQGDYEQYF.